This entry features one T cell receptor beta chain sequence. The antigen is not known. The sample originates from a study of cytotoxic CD8 clonotypes in ibrutinib-treated CLL. Study information: Recorded responses included around 25 partial and 2 complete; following median 68 months, 14 stayed remitted and roughly 12 progressed.

The ends lost 1 base at V and 4 bases at J; junction bases unmatched: 4. CDR1 and CDR2 (germline): SGHAT, FQNNGV. The CDR3 spans 15 residues. Sequencing was performed with immunoSEQ multiplex PCR; in TCRdb, only in-frame clones are kept and a portion is missing. The sample includes roughly 130,000 clones, around 90% of them seen just once. Whole-study findings and limits: Clonality measured at baseline exceeded age-matched healthy donors, tracking circulating CD8+ T-cell counts.

The source is a human donor with chronic lymphocytic leukemia. The V gene is TRBV11-2, the J gene TRBJ2-1, with 7 bases aligning to TRBD2. Sequenced material: PBMCs, taken after 12 months of ibrutinib treatment. CDR3 sequence: CASSLGGTIYNEQFF. The CDR3 DNA sequence: TGTGCCAGCAGCTTAGGAGGGACTATATACAATGAGCAGTTCTTC.